A selection of T cell receptor beta chains follows, all from one sample in a study of response to subunit inactivated influenza vaccine. TCRdb processed the RT-PCR reads anew with MiXCR; each CDR3 protein has one entry. The sample gives about 480,000 distinct CDR3 sequences, roughly 9.8% of which show up once; 12% is in the top ten. This specimen consisted of PBMCs from blood, obtained 35 to 45 days after vaccination. All receptors derive from a man aged 45-60 years who received an inactivated influenza vaccine. The CDR3 runs from the conserved cysteine through the conserved F or W. Each record gives: V gene, clone size, J gene, CDR3 protein. Size values are once, few and many counts, or a class for expanded clones, and some rows have none.

TRBV6-2/TRBV6-3	-	TRBJ2-7	CAASVGYEQYF
TRBV6-1	-	TRBJ2-7	CASSNRQGNSYEHYF
TRBV29-1	few	TRBJ2-5	CSADPGLPFQETQYF
TRBV25-1	-	TRBJ2-2	CASRPDRPNTGELFF
TRBV11-2	few	TRBJ2-5	CASSLVLGIGTQYF
TRBV11-2	many	TRBJ2-7	CASSPGTSGFYEQYF
TRBV6-2/TRBV6-3	-	TRBJ2-7	CASSYVAGPVYEQYF
TRBV20-1	-	TRBJ2-2	CSAPGQINTGELFF
TRBV10-3	-	TRBJ2-3	CAISEEKGRHTDTQYF
TRBV18	-	TRBJ2-1	CASSDDPLKGEQFF
TRBV5-6	-	TRBJ2-7	CASSSLAGGSQYF
TRBV7-2	many	TRBJ2-2	CASSLGATGELFF
TRBV20-1	-	TRBJ1-5	CSASEGGYQPQHF
TRBV6-5	few	TRBJ2-7	CASSYSRGHYEQYF
TRBV4-3	-	TRBJ2-7	CASSQAMGQGGSYEQYF
TRBV11-2	few	TRBJ1-1	CASSLRRLLPPNPDTEAFF
TRBV20-1	few	TRBJ2-4	CSAREQTSNIQYF
TRBV7-2	many	TRBJ2-7	CASSRSLGYEQYF
TRBV29-1	-	TRBJ2-1	CSVSFYYNEQFF
TRBV28	-	TRBJ2-7	CASSLRRDRVSEQYF
TRBV6-5	many	TRBJ1-5	CASSTDMFNQPQHF
TRBV15	-	TRBJ2-1	CATSRSSYNEQFF
TRBV7-2	-	TRBJ2-5	CASSLATSGKETQYF
TRBV9	many	TRBJ1-5	CASSVATGENQPQHF
TRBV10-3	-	TRBJ1-3	CAISESIGAGGNTIYF
TRBV12-3/TRBV12-4	few	TRBJ2-7	CASSKVAGTGGLHEQYF
TRBV7-6	few	TRBJ2-7	CASSLGTSISYEQYF